The rows below give T cell receptor beta chains drawn from one sample of a study of CD4 T cells in relation to SARS-CoV-2 and coronaviruses. Their cognate antigens are unknown. TCRdb's table, derived via immunoSEQ multiplex PCR, lists solely in-frame clones and lacks some. The sample comprises about 28,000 clones, 74% of which are singletons, and under 30% rests with the top ten. The sample taken for sequencing was CD4+ T cells from PBMCs, cultured in vitro. The receptor source for this set is a human donor in good health. The CDR3 runs from the conserved cysteine through the conserved F or W. A D gene is named only where the DNA matches it firmly. Size is stated for part of the rows, as once, few or many counts, or as a class when the clone is expanded.

. | TRBJ1-4 | TRBD1 | TRBV2 | TGTGCCACTAGGGGACAGCGTAATGAAAAACTGTTTTTT | CATRGQRNEKLFF
. | TRBJ1-5 | . | TRBV3-1/TRBV3-2 | TGTGCCAGCAGCCAAGGGGTTGAGTTGTCTCAGCCCCAGCATTTT | CASSQGVELSQPQHF
few | TRBJ1-3 | . | TRBV7-2 | TGTGCCAGCAGCCCGCAGGGGTCGGGGGCTGGAAACACCATATATTTT | CASSPQGSGAGNTIYF
. | TRBJ1-2 | TRBD1 | TRBV6-2/TRBV6-3 | TGTGCCAGCAGTATCCGCCCCAGAGGACAGGGGGCCTTTAACTATGGCTACACCTTC | CASSIRPRGQGAFNYGYTF
. | TRBJ2-2 | . | TRBV14 | TGTGCCAGCAGCCAAGCGGGGGTGAACTTCGGGGAGCTGTTTTTT | CASSQAGVNFGELFF
. | TRBJ1-3 | TRBD1 | TRBV30 | TGTGCCTGGACAGGGGGCAGAACTGGAAACACCATATATTTT | CAWTGGRTGNTIYF
. | TRBJ2-1 | . | TRBV5-4 | TGTGCCAGCAGTTTGGACTGGCCCAAAACCCAGCAGTTCTTC | CASSLDWPKTQQFF
once | TRBJ2-3 | TRBD2 | TRBV2 | TGTGCCAGCAAGGGGCAGGGCACCGGGGCTAGCGGGAAGTTGGGTACGCAGTATTTT | CASKGQGTGASGKLGTQYF
few | TRBJ1-1 | TRBD1 | TRBV4-1 | TGCGCCAGCAGCCAAGGGACCCTGTTCGTTCGAACCGGGACAGGGGGCACTGAAGCTTTCTTT | CASSQGTLFVRTGTGGTEAFF
. | TRBJ2-5 | TRBD2 | TRBV18 | TGTGCCAGCTCACCAACTAGCGGGGTTCAAGAGACCCAGTACTTC | CASSPTSGVQETQYF
. | TRBJ2-1 | TRBD2 | TRBV30 | TGTGCCTACGTAGCGGGAAGCTCCTACAATGAGCAGTTCTTC | CAYVAGSSYNEQFF
few | TRBJ1-6 | . | TRBV6-1 | TGTGCCAGCAGTGAAGGACTAGACAATTCACCCCTCCACTTT | CASSEGLDNSPLHF
. | TRBJ2-2 | . | TRBV7-3 | TGTGCCAGCAGCTTAGCGGGGCCCTCGAACACCGGGGAGCTGTTTTTT | CASSLAGPSNTGELFF
. | TRBJ2-5 | . | TRBV6-1 | TGTGCCAGCAGTGAGGGGGTCCCCCCGGAGACCCAGTACTTC | CASSEGVPPETQYF
. | TRBJ2-7 | TRBD1 | TRBV19 | TGTGCCAGTAGTATGTTGGGACAGGGAAAGGTGGAGCAGTACTTC | CASSMLGQGKVEQYF
. | TRBJ2-1 | . | TRBV10-3 | TGTGCCATCAGTGAGCGGAGTGCCGGCTACAATGAGCAGTTCTTC | CAISERSAGYNEQFF
. | TRBJ2-1 | TRBD1 | TRBV24-1 | TGTGCCACCAGCGATGCCGGGACAGCCGCTGAGCAGTTCTTC | CATSDAGTAAEQFF